Included here is one T cell receptor (beta chain) sequence, with context. The antigen is unknown. Individual cDNA molecules each received unique molecular identifiers attached to them. One entry per CDR3 protein, called by TCRdb with MiXCR from the 5' RACE reads. This sample has about 92,000 distinct CDR3 sequences, with around a sixth found just once. V shed 9 bases and J 6 bases; nucleotides not matched to a gene: 11. CDR1 is MDHEN, CDR2 SYDVKM, per germline. This CDR3 contains 14 residues. This sample stems from a study of early T cells in non-severe SARS-CoV-2 infection. Across the study: Unsorted whole-blood RNA was sequenced in bulk, leaving chains unpaired.

Study observations and caveats: A preference for anti-spike CD8 responses marked VDJdb matching, which missed private and CD4 specificities.

The chain has TRBV28 and TRBJ1-5, with 7 positions matching TRBD1. This clonotype was sampled from an adult who was a healthcare worker with PCR-confirmed SARS-CoV-2 infection or an uninfected control (not recorded which). Specimen: whole blood. The CDR3 coding sequence is TGTGCCAGTAGGTGGACAGGAACAAGTCAGCCCCAGCATTTT. This codes for CASRWTGTSQPQHF.